What follows are 17 T cell receptor beta chains derived from one specimen sequenced in a study of neurological immune-mediated disorders. In TCRdb, the 5' RACE reads were re-called with MiXCR into one record per CDR3 protein. This sample has 55,000 to 70,000 distinct CDR3 sequences, with roughly 10% found just once. The specimen sequenced was PBMCs. The receptor source for this set is a man aged 55 to 70 in good health.

This clonotype was detected many times. The chain combines TRBV5-1 with TRBJ2-7; D remains unclear. The CDR3 spans 14 residues. Looked up from germline, CDR1 is SGHRS and CDR2 is YFSETQ. Trimming cost V 0 bases and J 3 bases, with 10 bases left between them. The CDR3 here is CASSLEWQIYEQYF. In DNA form, the CDR3 reads TGCGCCAGCAGCTTGGAGTGGCAGATCTACGAGCAGTACTTC.

About this clonotype itself: It may be a read error: a sequence one base away is much more abundant. The chain recombines TRBV25-1 with TRBJ1-4; tentatively, D is TRBD1 (5 bases). Trimming cost V 4 bases and J 6 bases, with 15 bases left between them. Germline V CDR1 and CDR2: MGHDK, SYGVNS. The CDR3 has 15 residues. In DNA, the CDR3 is TGTGCCAGCAGTGGCCGGCGGCGAGGGGATGAAAAACTGTTTTTT. Translated: CASSGRRRGDEKLFF. Drawing the rest from reference TRBV25-1 and TRBJ1-4, the complete variable domain is EADIYQTPRYLVIGTGKKITLECSQTMGHDKMYWYQQDPGMELHLIHYSYGVNSTEKGDLSSESTVSRIRTEHFPLTLESARPSHTSQYLCASSGRRRGDEKLFFGSGTQLSVL.

In this sample, this clonotype turned up many times. The chain combines TRBV6-5 with TRBJ1-1; D gene uncertain. V shed 10 bases and J shed 0 bases, with 12 bases lying between them. The CDR3 consists of 13 residues. CDR1 and CDR2 (germline): MNHEY, SVGAGI. CDR3 sequence reads: CATKIGLNTEAFF. DNA of the CDR3: TGTGCCACGAAAATCGGACTGAACACTGAAGCTTTCTTT.

At least ten counts were recorded for this clonotype. The chain carries TRBV7-3 and TRBJ2-2; D may be TRBD1 (6 bases). Trimming stripped 5 bases from V and 2 bases from J, with 15 bases between. Germline V gene data show CDR1 as SGHTA and CDR2 as FQGTGA. CDR3 length: 16 amino acids. The CDR3 sequence: CASSASGTLNTGELFF. The CDR3 DNA sequence: TGTGCCAGCAGCGCATCCGGGACACTAAACACCGGGGAGCTGTTTTTT.

This clonotype occurred many times. The CDR3 loop reads CASSQPSLAGGTDTQYF. CDR3 DNA sequence: TGTGCCAGCAGTCAACCCTCTCTAGCGGGGGGCACAGATACGCAGTATTTT. The chain has TRBV14 and TRBJ2-3, with 10 bases aligning to TRBD2. V shed 6 bases, J shed 1 base, and the junction held 10 bases outside the gene matches. This CDR3 has 17 amino acids. Germline CDR1 SGHDN, CDR2 FVKESK.

This clonotype was observed many times. The rearrangement links TRBV5-1 to TRBJ2-1; 8 nucleotides match TRBD1. The V and J ends lost 4 bases and 5 bases, in that order; junction bases with no gene match: 8. The germline V gene encodes CDR1 SGHRS and CDR2 YFSETQ. The length of the CDR3 is 15 residues. DNA of the CDR3: TGCGCCAGCAGCCAGACAGGGGCCCGTGACAATGAGCAGTTCTTC. It yields the protein CASSQTGARDNEQFF.

There are many counts of this clonotype. V and J are TRBV5-6 and TRBJ2-7; weak D call: TRBD1 (6 bases). V was shortened by 1 base and J by 5 bases, with 16 bases between the two germline ends. The CDR3 has 15 amino acids. Per germline, CDR1 SGHDT and CDR2 YYEEEE. The DNA for the CDR3 is TGTGCCAGCAGCTTGCTAAGTACAGGGAAGAACGAGCAGTACTTC. It is translated as CASSLLSTGKNEQYF.

This clonotype was observed at least ten times. V gene TRBV10-2 combines with J gene TRBJ2-1; D not certain. Germline V gene sequence: CDR1 WSHSY, CDR2 SAAADI. The CDR3 runs 15 residues. V lost 7 bases to trimming and J lost 5 bases, with 18 bases between them. DNA for the CDR3: TGCGCCAGCAACAACGACTCCGTCTTAAACAATGAGCAGTTCTTC. Translating gives CASNNDSVLNNEQFF.

This clonotype occurred many times. The chain couples TRBV12-3 or TRBV12-4 to TRBJ2-7; TRBD2 agrees at 9 bases. The CDR3 is 15 amino acids. With 1 base clipped from V and 0 bases from J, the junction kept 1 base outside the gene matches. The DNA for the CDR3 is TGTGCCAGCAGTTTAGAAGCGGGGGGCTCCTACGAGCAGTACTTC. Protein product: CASSLEAGGSYEQYF.

This clonotype was recorded many times. This rearrangement joins TRBV7-9 to TRBJ2-7; perhaps TRBD2 as D (6 bases). The CDR3 is 16 amino acids. Germline V CDR1 and CDR2: SEHNR, FQNEAQ (reference sequence). The V gene lost 3 bases and the J gene lost 7 bases, with 22 bases spanning the gap. Here the CDR3 reads CASSFVPGLTPTEQYF. CDR3 DNA: TGTGCCAGCAGCTTTGTTCCGGGACTGACTCCTACGGAGCAGTACTTC.

This clonotype came up a few times. This rearrangement joins TRBV29-1 to TRBJ2-3; tentatively, D is TRBD1 or TRBD2 (5 bases each). Trimming took off 6 bases at V and 5 bases at J, with 15 bases between the two ends. This CDR3 is built from 13 residues. Germline lookup yields CDR1 SQVTM and CDR2 ANQGSEA. CDR3: CSVLRGDGDTQYF. CDR3 sequence (DNA): TGCAGCGTCCTTCGAGGGGATGGAGATACGCAGTATTTT.

This clonotype was detected ten times or more. The V and J genes are TRBV12-5 and TRBJ1-5, with D uncertain. There are 15 residues in the CDR3. CDR1 and CDR2 (germline): LGHNT, FRNRAP. V shed 2 bases and J shed 0 bases, with 8 bases lying between them. CDR3 residues: CASGLILNSNQPQHF. CDR3 DNA sequence: TGTGCTAGTGGTTTGATCCTCAATAGCAATCAGCCCCAGCATTTT. Full variable domain (remainder filled in from reference TRBV12-5 and TRBJ1-5): DARVTQTPRHKVTEMGQEVTMRCQPILGHNTVFWYRQTMMQGLELLAYFRNRAPLDDSGMPKDRFSAEMPDATLATLKIQPSEPRDSAVYFCASGLILNSNQPQHFGDGTRLSIL.

A word on this clonotype: A much larger clone lies one base from this, so it may be a read error. This chain links TRBV27 with TRBJ2-7; D gene ambiguous. The CDR3 covers 12 residues. Deletions cut 11 bases from V and 3 bases from J, with 14 bases between. The germline V gene has CDR1 MNHEY and CDR2 SMNVEV (reference sequence). This CDR3 is CASPDQLYEQYF. CDR3 coding DNA: TGTGCCTCCCCGGACCAGCTCTACGAGCAGTACTTC.

In this sample, this clonotype turned up a few times. The rearrangement links TRBV11-2 to TRBJ2-6; 10 bases line up with TRBD2. CDR1 and CDR2 (germline): SGHAT, FQNNGV. J lost 0 bases, V lost 1 base, and 3 bases had no gene match. This CDR3 has 18 residues. The CDR3 here is CASSLALAGSSGANVLTF. In DNA form, the CDR3 reads TGTGCCAGCAGCTTAGCACTAGCGGGGAGCTCTGGGGCCAACGTCCTGACTTTC.

About this clonotype itself: Since a much larger clone is just one base distant, this may be a read error. The genes are TRBV24-1 and TRBJ1-5; TRBD1 might be the D (6 bases). The ends were cut back, 3 bases at V and 7 bases at J, with 12 bases in the middle. Germline lookup yields CDR1 KGHDR and CDR2 SFDVKD. This CDR3 contains 14 residues. CDR3 in DNA: TGTGCCACCAGTGATCGGGGGGGCTGGCAGCCCCAGCATTTT. It encodes CATSDRGGWQPQHF.

The sample holds many counts of this clonotype. V gene TRBV12-3 or TRBV12-4 combines with J gene TRBJ1-3; D unresolved. This CDR3 is built from 15 residues. V was shortened by 2 bases and J by 5 bases, with 13 bases between the two germline ends. CDR3: CASSLSIDRRNTIYF. The CDR3 DNA reads TGTGCCAGCAGTTTAAGTATCGATCGTAGAAACACCATATATTTT.

The sample holds many counts of this clonotype. This chain links TRBV20-1 with TRBJ1-4; 8 nucleotides match TRBD1. Per germline, CDR1 DFQATT and CDR2 SNEGSKA (reference sequence). The CDR3 length is 16 residues. V dropped 2 bases and J dropped 10; count of bases not matched to a gene: 15. The CDR3 nucleotides read TGCAGTGCTAGACCCCCCCCTGGGCAGGGGGCTGGAAAACTGTTTTTT. This encodes CSARPPPGQGAGKLFF.